This TCR beta chain was retrieved from a study of blood T cell repertoires in COVID-19. This clone has only one observation. The CDR3 totals 13 residues. Trimming cost V 5 bases and J 0 bases, with 11 bases left between them. Germline lookup yields CDR1 GTSNPN and CDR2 SVGIG (reference sequence). The protocol was immunoSEQ multiplex PCR, while the TCRdb copy is restricted to in-frame clones and leaves out a portion. Of roughly 300,000 clones in the sample, approximately 90% were seen once. The sequence was collected from a woman between 18 and 29 years old who had recovered from COVID-19. The specimen was PBMCs or T cells enriched from blood (not recorded which). The V gene is TRBV30, the J gene TRBJ2-7, with a tentative D call TRBD1 (6 bases). Here the CDR3 reads CAWGTIISYEQYF. CDR3 bases: TGTGCCTGGGGGACAATTATCTCCTACGAGCAGTACTTC.